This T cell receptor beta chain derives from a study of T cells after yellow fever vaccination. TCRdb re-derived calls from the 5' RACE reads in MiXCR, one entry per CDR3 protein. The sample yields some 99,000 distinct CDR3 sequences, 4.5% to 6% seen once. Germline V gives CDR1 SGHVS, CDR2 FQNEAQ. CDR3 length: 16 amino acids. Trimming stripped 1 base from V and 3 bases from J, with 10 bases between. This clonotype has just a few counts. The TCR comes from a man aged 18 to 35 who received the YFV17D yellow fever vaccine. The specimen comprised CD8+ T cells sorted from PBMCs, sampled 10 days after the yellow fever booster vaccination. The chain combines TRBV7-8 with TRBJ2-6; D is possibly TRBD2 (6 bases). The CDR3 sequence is CASSLVPGVGANVLTF. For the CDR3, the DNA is TGTGCCAGCAGCTTAGTGCCGGGGGTTGGGGCCAACGTCCTGACTTTC.